What follows are 32 T cell receptor beta chains derived from one specimen sequenced in a study of cytomegalovirus exposure and HLA in healthy donors. PCR used 60 Vbeta primers and 13 Jbeta primers. Some clones are missing from TCRdb's copy, which holds only in-frame ones; the method was immunoSEQ multiplex PCR. The repertoire shows more than 100,000 clones; the top ten hold 1.5% to 1.8%. Source material: PBMCs. Every receptor here comes from a middle-aged woman in good health and CMV-seronegative.

V usage is TRBV27 and J usage is TRBJ2-3; the match to TRBD1 covers 7 bases. Germline V CDR1 and CDR2: MNHEY, SMNVEV (reference sequence). Losses at the gene ends were 6 bases for V and 5 bases for J; bases not matched to a gene: 8. The CDR3 is made up of 14 amino acids. For the CDR3, the DNA is TGTGCCAGCAGCGTCGACAGGGCGGTAGATACGCAGTATTTT. Translated, it gives CASSVDRAVDTQYF.

The chain is built from TRBV6-6 and TRBJ1-1; a weak D match, TRBD1 (6 bases). V was cut by 4 bases and J by 4 bases, with 16 bases left in between. CDR1 and CDR2 from the germline V gene are MNHNY and SVGAGI (reference sequence). This CDR3 comprises 15 residues. CDR3 amino acids: CASSFRGISSTEAFF. In DNA, the CDR3 is TGTGCCAGCAGTTTCAGGGGAATATCGAGCACTGAAGCTTTCTTT.

CDR3 DNA: TGTGCCAGCAGTCCCCGGGTCGCCGGGGAGCTGTTTTTT. Translating it yields CASSPRVAGELFF. The V gene is TRBV28, the J gene TRBJ2-2; D call uncertain. V lost 5 bases and J 6 bases, leaving 10 bases between the germline ends. Germline V gives CDR1 MDHEN, CDR2 SYDVKM. The CDR3 is 13 amino acids.

V and J are TRBV1 and TRBJ2-4; the table gives TRBD1 as D, unverified against the DNA. TRBV1 is a pseudogene locus. The CDR3 contains 20 residues. The CDR3 nucleotides are TGCACCAGCAGCCAAGATTGGGGACAGGCTACTCCCCTAGCCAAAAACATTCAGTACTTC. It specifies CTSSQDWGQATPLAKNIQYF.

V is TRBV28 and J is TRBJ1-5; 7 bases align to TRBD1. V shed 5 bases, J shed 3 bases, and the junction held 7 bases outside the gene matches. Germline V gene lookup returns CDR1 MDHEN and CDR2 SYDVKM. The CDR3 sequence is 15 residues long. CDR3 sequence (DNA): TGTGCCAGCAGTACTAGGACAGGAGCCAATCAGCCCCAGCATTTT. Translating gives CASSTRTGANQPQHF.

The rearrangement joins TRBV27 to TRBJ2-7; D not certain. V lost 1 base, J lost 6 bases, and 13 bases lay in between. Per the germline V gene, CDR1 is MNHEY and CDR2 is SMNVEV (reference sequence). The CDR3 consists of 14 residues. DNA for the CDR3: TGTGCCAGCAGTTTATTTGCGGATAGAGGCGAGCAGTACTTC. Protein sequence: CASSLFADRGEQYF.

The rearrangement uses TRBV10-3 and TRBJ1-1; 7 positions agree with TRBD1. Unmatched junction bases numbered 11, after V lost 1 base and J lost 3 bases. This CDR3 has 17 residues. Germline V gives CDR1 ENHRY, CDR2 SYGVKD. The CDR3 region has the DNA TGTGCCATCAGTGAGTTAAAGGGGGCTTCAAGGGACACTGAAGCTTTCTTT. Translating gives CAISELKGASRDTEAFF.

The V and J genes are TRBV20-1 and TRBJ1-1; unclear D gene. This CDR3 spans 11 amino acids. Germline-derived CDR1 and CDR2 are DFQATT and SNEGSKA (reference sequence). Trimming removed 6 bases at V and 3 bases at J, with 8 bases between. For the CDR3, the DNA is TGCAGTGCCCAACGGGACACTGAAGCTTTCTTT. As protein: CSAQRDTEAFF.

V usage is TRBV2 and J usage is TRBJ1-6; D is unresolved. Trimming stripped 6 bases from V and 9 bases from J, with 18 bases between. CDR1 is SNHLY, CDR2 FYNNEI, per germline. This CDR3 comprises 15 residues. CDR3 coding DNA: TGTGCCAGCAGGTCGGAACTAGTCGGAATTTCACCCCTCCACTTT. Its translation: CASRSELVGISPLHF.

The chain carries TRBV6-1 and TRBJ2-7; 9 nucleotides line up with TRBD1. Per germline, CDR1 MNHNS and CDR2 SASEGT. The V segment lost 11 bases and the J segment 6 bases; nucleotides outside the gene matches: 14. There are 14 residues in the CDR3. The CDR3: CASAVGQGTLEQYV. CDR3 nucleotides: TGTGCCTCAGCAGTGGGACAGGGAACTCTCGAGCAGTACGTC.

This chain links TRBV5-6 with TRBJ2-7; 10 nucleotides align to TRBD1. Germline V lookup: CDR1 SGHDT, CDR2 YYEEEE. The trim removed 0 bases at V and 2 bases at J, leaving 2 bases unmatched. The CDR3 has 15 residues. The CDR3 DNA reads as TGTGCCAGCAGCTTGGTGGGGACAGGGGCCTACGAGCAGTACTTC. The encoded protein is CASSLVGTGAYEQYF. The full variable domain, its missing parts supplied by reference TRBV5-6 and TRBJ2-7, is DAGVTQSPTHLIKTRGQQVTLRCSPKSGHDTVSWYQQALGQGPQFIFQYYEEEERQRGNFPDRFSGHQFPNYSSELNVNALLLGDSALYLCASSLVGTGAYEQYFGPGTRLTVT.

The V and J genes are TRBV7-6 and TRBJ1-1; D perhaps matches TRBD1 (5 bases). Trimming took 5 bases from V and 1 from J, leaving 8 bases between them. This CDR3 contains 13 residues. Looked up from germline, CDR1 is SGHVS and CDR2 is FNYEAQ. For the CDR3, the DNA is TGTGCCAGCAGCCGCGACAGGAACACTGAAGCTTTCTTT. Residues: CASSRDRNTEAFF.

The chain employs TRBV6-4 and TRBJ1-1, with D hard to call. The CDR3 runs to 15 residues. Germline CDR1 MRHNA, CDR2 SNTAGT. The V and J ends lost 0 bases and 3 bases respectively, with 11 bases between them. The CDR3, as DNA: TGTGCCAGCAGTGACTCAGCGGCCGGGGACACTGAAGCTTTCTTT. This codes for CASSDSAAGDTEAFF.

The chain couples TRBV7-9 to TRBJ1-2; D might be TRBD1 (5 bases). V shed 5 bases and J shed 0 bases, with 10 bases lying between them. Per the germline V gene, CDR1 is SEHNR and CDR2 is FQNEAQ (reference sequence). This CDR3 spans 14 amino acids. CDR3 protein: CASSGSTANYGYTF. The CDR3 DNA reads as TGTGCCAGCAGCGGATCGACAGCTAACTATGGCTACACCTTC.

V is TRBV9 and J is TRBJ1-6, with D perhaps TRBD1 (5 bases). V lost 2 bases and J lost 5, with 8 bases in between. CDR1 is SGDLS and CDR2 is YYNGEE in the germline V gene. The CDR3 extends over 14 amino acids. The CDR3 reads CASSVLQDNSPLHF. In nucleotides, the CDR3 is TGTGCCAGCAGCGTTTTACAGGATAATTCACCCCTCCACTTT.

The chain couples TRBV11-2 to TRBJ1-2; 7 nucleotides line up with TRBD1. V shed 6 bases, J shed 8 bases, and the junction held 12 bases outside the gene matches. This CDR3 comprises 14 residues. Germline CDR1 and CDR2: SGHAT and FQNNGV. The CDR3 loop is CASRTNKGAQGYTF. The DNA of the CDR3 is TGTGCCAGCAGGACTAATAAGGGGGCGCAGGGCTACACCTTC.

The rearrangement links TRBV2 to TRBJ2-2, with 9 bases matching TRBD1. With V trimmed by 5 bases and J by 5 bases, 6 bases remained unmatched. The CDR3 is 15 residues long. Germline CDR1 reads SNHLY; CDR2 reads FYNNEI. The CDR3 region has the DNA TGTGCCAGCAGTAAAGGGACAGGGCGGACCGGGGAGCTGTTTTTT. Translated, it gives CASSKGTGRTGELFF.

This chain joins TRBV7-3 and TRBJ2-2; 7 nucleotides match TRBD1. Losses at the gene ends were 5 bases for V and 7 bases for J; bases not matched to a gene: 7. Germline V gene sequence: CDR1 SGHTA, CDR2 FQGTGA. The CDR3 runs to 14 residues. The DNA for the CDR3 is TGTGCCAGCAGCCCGCAGGGGGAGAGCGGGGAGCTGTTTTTT. Translating gives CASSPQGESGELFF.

The V call is TRBV7-2, the J call TRBJ2-7, with TRBD1 identical over 8 bases. Germline values: CDR1 SGHTA, CDR2 FQGNSA. The CDR3 length is 17 residues. Trimming took 2 bases from V and 4 from J; bases not matched to a gene: 13. DNA for the CDR3: TGTGCCAGCAGCTTAAATTTGAGACAGGGGTACCATTACGAGCAGTACTTC. Translated, it gives CASSLNLRQGYHYEQYF.

V and J are TRBV6-1 and TRBJ2-7; 7 nucleotides match TRBD1. From germline, CDR1 is MNHNS and CDR2 SASEGT. The CDR3 loop spans 17 amino acids. V shed 0 bases, J shed 1 base, and the junction held 9 bases outside the gene matches. Here the CDR3 DNA reads TGTGCCAGCAGTGAAGCAACGACCGGGACAGTTTCCTACGAGCAGTACGTC. Its translation: CASSEATTGTVSYEQYV.

The chain couples TRBV11-2 to TRBJ1-3, with D uncertain. Germline V gene lookup returns CDR1 SGHAT and CDR2 FQNNGV. This CDR3 is 15 amino acids long. With 4 bases removed from V and 4 bases from J, the gap between germline ends came to 14 bases. Written as DNA, the CDR3 is TGTGCCAGCAGCTACCCCTCCGGGGTAGGAAACACCATATATTTT. Amino acid sequence: CASSYPSGVGNTIYF.

The chain couples TRBV4-3 to TRBJ1-2; 7 bases map to TRBD1. There are 17 residues in the CDR3. The germline gives CDR1 LGHNA, CDR2 YSLEER. After removal of 1 base from V and 0 bases from J, the junction contained 8 bases not matched to a gene. CDR3 sequence: CASSQVTRQGANYGYTF. The CDR3 bases are TGCGCCAGCAGCCAAGTAACTAGACAGGGCGCTAACTATGGCTACACCTTC.

The rearrangement uses TRBV6-6 and TRBJ1-1; no definite D call. This CDR3 is built from 13 residues. Germline CDR1 is MNHNY and CDR2 is SVGAGI (reference sequence). V was clipped by 7 bases and J by 1 base, with 10 bases between them. The CDR3 spells CASISAGNTEAFF. CDR3 sequence (DNA): TGTGCCAGCATCTCCGCCGGGAACACTGAAGCTTTCTTT.

The chain links TRBV28 to TRBJ1-1; possibly TRBD1 for D (6 bases). CDR1 MDHEN and CDR2 SYDVKM come from the germline V gene. CDR3 size: 14 residues. Between the trimmed V and J ends, which lost 7 bases and 1 base, there was a span of 13 bases. The CDR3 nucleotides are TGTGCCAGCACTCGGGGGGCGGCGAACACTGAAGCTTTCTTT. The encoded protein is CASTRGAANTEAFF.

This chain connects TRBV6-6 to TRBJ1-1; no clear D. Per germline, CDR1 MNHNY and CDR2 SVGAGI (reference sequence). Trimming stripped 2 bases from V and 3 bases from J, with 13 bases between. The CDR3 spans 15 residues. In nucleotides, the CDR3 is TGTGCCAGCAGTTACGGCGGGGTTCGTTACACTGAAGCTTTCTTT. Its translation: CASSYGGVRYTEAFF.

The rearrangement uses TRBV6-1 and TRBJ2-7, with TRBD2 as a possible D gene (6 bases). Germline-derived CDR1 and CDR2 are MNHNS and SASEGT. V shed 5 bases and J shed 3 bases, with 17 bases lying between them. CDR3 length: 15 amino acids. The CDR3 loop is CASSRPGGPIYEQYF. Here the CDR3 DNA reads TGTGCCAGCAGTCGCCCCGGGGGTCCGATCTACGAGCAGTACTTC.

The rearrangement uses TRBV6-5 and TRBJ1-6; 8 nucleotides agree with TRBD1. The CDR3 sequence is 14 residues long. J gave up 8 bases and V 6 bases, and 6 bases lay outside the gene matches. The germline gives CDR1 MNHEY, CDR2 SVGAGI. The CDR3 region has the DNA TGTGCCAGCAGAGCGACAGGGGCGTATTCACCCCTCCACTTT. This encodes CASRATGAYSPLHF.

The V gene is TRBV6-1, the J gene TRBJ1-2; TRBD1 agrees at 8 bases. The junction had 5 bases not matched to a gene; V was cut back by 4 bases and J by 4 bases. This CDR3 is built from 14 residues. Per germline, CDR1 MNHNS and CDR2 SASEGT. The CDR3 DNA sequence: TGTGCCAGCAGTGTCCCGACAGGGGCCTATGGCTACACCTTC. Translation: CASSVPTGAYGYTF.

This chain joins TRBV27 and TRBJ1-4, with 8 bases aligning to TRBD1. V was clipped by 8 bases and J by 10 bases; unmatched bases: 9. This CDR3 comprises 13 residues. From germline, CDR1 is MNHEY and CDR2 SMNVEV (reference sequence). CDR3 sequence: CASRQGSIGKLFF. CDR3 bases: TGTGCCAGCCGACAGGGGTCGATCGGAAAACTGTTTTTT.

The chain joins TRBV9 to TRBJ1-1; D may be TRBD1 (6 bases). CDR1 is SGDLS and CDR2 is YYNGEE in the germline V gene. The CDR3 sequence is 13 residues long. V was clipped by 4 bases and J by 8 bases, with 15 bases between them. CDR3 nucleotides: TGTGCCAGCAGCTTCCAAGGGGGGGTCGAAGCTTTCTTT. Its protein is CASSFQGGVEAFF.

The chain combines TRBV14 with TRBJ2-7; D is perhaps TRBD2 (6 bases). The CDR3 runs to 14 residues. The V end was cut by 2 bases, the J end by 2 bases, with 10 bases between. Germline lookup yields CDR1 SGHDN and CDR2 FVKESK. As DNA, the CDR3 is TGTGCCAGCAGCCAAACGGGGGTCCCCTACGAGCAGTACTTC. This sequence encodes CASSQTGVPYEQYF.

The rearrangement uses TRBV9 and TRBJ1-1; 8 bases are shared with TRBD1. The CDR3 runs to 14 residues. Germline-derived CDR1 and CDR2 are SGDLS and YYNGEE. Unmatched junction bases numbered 7, after V lost 4 bases and J lost 5 bases. DNA for the CDR3: TGTGCCAGCAGCTTCCTACAGGGGGAGACTGAAGCTTTCTTT. Its protein product is CASSFLQGETEAFF.